This TCR beta chain was profiled in a study of CD8+CD57+ T cells in acquired aplastic anemia listed by TCRdb under 2018. Turning to the overall study: A mean of approximately 2.9 ug of DNA, ranging from about 0.19 to 27.4 ug, was extracted from sorted CD4+ and CD8+ cells. A CD8+CD57+ expansion meant a frequency higher than the mean frequency seen in healthy subjects.

This clonotype was seen ten or more times. What this receptor recognizes is not known. No base quality values were provided; no much bigger clone lies one nucleotide off. The patients picked for sequencing were ones in whom flow cytometry had shown an expansion of CD8+CD57+ cells. Every patient had severe acquired aplastic anemia, diagnosed using the International Study of Aplastic Anemia and Agranulocytosis and Camitta criteria. Patients had received no therapy at the time of blood sampling. In the study, sorted CD4+ and CD8+ blood T cells from patients with severe aplastic anemia and from healthy subjects underwent deep sequencing of TCR repertoires. In the USA, patient enrollment took place under clinicaltrials.gov protocols 00001620, 01623167, 00001397, 00071045, 00081523 and 00961064. Ficoll-Paque density gradient centrifugation was used to isolate peripheral blood mononuclear cells. Before DNA was extracted, CD4+ and CD8+ T cells were sorted using either FACS or magnetic beads.

Findings and caveats that apply to the study as a whole: Around 30 CD8+ CDR3 sequences were found to be shared between patients and controls, but these sequences appeared to be highly expressed in patients and within the immunodominant clones of the patients. Between patients and healthy controls, no significant difference in CD8+ Simpson's diversity was found (P=0.060).

Germline trimming amounts to 1 base on V and 7 bases on J, with 4 as the count of junction bases outside the gene matches. The germline V gene (reference sequence) supplies CDR1 LNHNV and CDR2 YYDKDF. The CDR3 goes from the cysteine to the phenylalanine over 14 residues. The only DNA kept is the CDR3, 42 bases in frame from the first base. Profiling of TCR beta VDJ combinations and CDR3 sequences used genomic DNA as the template. An Illumina HiSeq 2000 was used for TCR repertoire sequencing. As for how the authors treated the data: Repertoire assessment relied on Simpson's diversity index, CDR3 size and DJ length profiles, and TRBV/TRBJ rearrangement plots. The immunodominant clone was defined as the most abundant DNA sequence in deep sequencing data. CDR3 amino acid sequences were screened for sharing across subjects and compared with published repertoires and the VDJdb database. Starting from the raw public reads, TCRdb applied fastp trimming at Q25, assembled clones with MiXCR and retained in-frame beta chains. Rows are unified per CDR3 protein, each entry keeping the most common DNA and genes. TCRdb, not the authors, supplied the V and J calls. In this sample the table shows fewer than 250,000 distinct CDR3 sequences, more than 45% of which occur a single time. The top ten clonotypes cover less than 9% of the sample.

This clonotype originated in a human donor with aplastic anemia. The rearranged segments are TRBV15 and TRBJ2-1, with 7 bases aligning to TRBD1. Specimen: sorted CD4+, CD8+, or CD8+CD57+ T cells (not recorded which) from PBMCs. The nucleotides read TGTGCCACCAGCAGAGGGGACAGTCCGAATGAGCAGTTCTTC. This yields the protein CATSRGDSPNEQFF. Beyond the CDR3, the reference TRBV15 and TRBJ2-1 genes provide the residues; the full variable domain reads: DAMVIQNPRYQVTQFGKPVTLSCSQTLNHNVMYWYQQKSSQAPKLLFHYYDKDFNNEADTPDNFQSRRPNTSFCFLDIRSPGLGDTAMYLCATSRGDSPNEQFFGPGTRLTVL.